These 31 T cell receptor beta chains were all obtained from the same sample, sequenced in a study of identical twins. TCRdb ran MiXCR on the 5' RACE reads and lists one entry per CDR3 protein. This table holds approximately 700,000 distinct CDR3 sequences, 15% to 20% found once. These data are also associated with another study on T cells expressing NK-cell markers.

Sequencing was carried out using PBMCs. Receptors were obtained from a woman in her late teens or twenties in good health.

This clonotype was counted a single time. CDR3 region: CASSELAGTGELFF. For the CDR3, the DNA is TGTGCCAGCAGTGAACTAGCGGGGACCGGGGAGCTGTTTTTT. V gene TRBV6-1 combines with J gene TRBJ2-2, with TRBD2 matching over 9 bases. V was pared by 2 bases and J by 5 bases, with 0 bases of the junction left unmatched. The CDR3 is 14 residues long. Germline CDR1 MNHNS, CDR2 SASEGT.

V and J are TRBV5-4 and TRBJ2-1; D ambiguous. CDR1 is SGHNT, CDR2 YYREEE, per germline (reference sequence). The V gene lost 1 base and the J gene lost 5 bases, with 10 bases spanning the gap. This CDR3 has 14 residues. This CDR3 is CASSLLFRDNEQFF. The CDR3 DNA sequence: TGTGCCAGCAGCTTGTTATTCCGGGACAATGAGCAGTTCTTC. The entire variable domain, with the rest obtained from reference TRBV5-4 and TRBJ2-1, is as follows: ETGVTQSPTHLIKTRGQQVTLRCSSQSGHNTVSWYQQALGQGPQFIFQYYREEENGRGNFPPRFSGLQFPNYSSELNVNALELDDSALYLCASSLLFRDNEQFFGPGTRLTVL.

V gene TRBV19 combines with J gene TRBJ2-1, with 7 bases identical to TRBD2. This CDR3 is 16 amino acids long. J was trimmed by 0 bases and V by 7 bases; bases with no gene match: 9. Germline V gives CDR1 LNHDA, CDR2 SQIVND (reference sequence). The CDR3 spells CASTERGLHSYNEQFF. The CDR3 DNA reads TGTGCCAGTACCGAGCGGGGACTCCACTCCTACAATGAGCAGTTCTTC.

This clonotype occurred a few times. The CDR3 is CAISETSGNQPQHF. CDR3 sequence (DNA): TGTGCCATCAGTGAGACCAGCGGCAATCAGCCCCAGCATTTT. The V gene is TRBV10-3, the J gene TRBJ1-5, with D hard to call. Germline assignment: CDR1 ENHRY and CDR2 SYGVKD. The length of the CDR3 is 14 residues. V was pared by 2 bases and J by 2 bases, with 7 bases between.

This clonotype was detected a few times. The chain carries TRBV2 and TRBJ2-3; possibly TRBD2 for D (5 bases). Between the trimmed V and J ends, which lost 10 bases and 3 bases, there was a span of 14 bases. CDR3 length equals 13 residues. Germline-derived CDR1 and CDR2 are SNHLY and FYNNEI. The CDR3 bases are TGTGCCACCACTAGAATAGGTACAGATACGCAGTATTTT. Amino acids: CATTRIGTDTQYF.

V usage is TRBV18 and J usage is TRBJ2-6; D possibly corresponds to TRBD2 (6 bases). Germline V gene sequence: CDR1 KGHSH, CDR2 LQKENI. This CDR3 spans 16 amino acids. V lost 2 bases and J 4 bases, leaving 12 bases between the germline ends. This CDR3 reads CASSPIGGTGANVLTF. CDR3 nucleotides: TGTGCCAGCTCACCAATCGGGGGAACGGGGGCCAACGTCCTGACTTTC. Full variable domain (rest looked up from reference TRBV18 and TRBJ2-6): NAGVMQNPRHLVRRRGQEARLRCSPMKGHSHVYWYRQLPEEGLKFMVYLQKENIIDESGMPKERFSAEFPKEGPSILRIQQVVRGDSAAYFCASSPIGGTGANVLTFGAGSRLTVL.

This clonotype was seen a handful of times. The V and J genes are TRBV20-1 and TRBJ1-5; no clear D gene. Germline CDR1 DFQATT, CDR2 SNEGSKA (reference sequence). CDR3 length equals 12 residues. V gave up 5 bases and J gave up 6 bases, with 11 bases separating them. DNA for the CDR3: TGCAGTGCTGCGTTCATGGGTCAGCCCCAGCATTTT. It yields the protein CSAAFMGQPQHF.

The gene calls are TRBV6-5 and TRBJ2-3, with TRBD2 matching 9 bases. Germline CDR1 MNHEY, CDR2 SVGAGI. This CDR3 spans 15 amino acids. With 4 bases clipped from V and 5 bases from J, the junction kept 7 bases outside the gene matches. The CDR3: CASSSMGRGGDTQYF. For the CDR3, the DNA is TGTGCCAGCAGTTCGATGGGGCGGGGGGGAGATACGCAGTATTTT.

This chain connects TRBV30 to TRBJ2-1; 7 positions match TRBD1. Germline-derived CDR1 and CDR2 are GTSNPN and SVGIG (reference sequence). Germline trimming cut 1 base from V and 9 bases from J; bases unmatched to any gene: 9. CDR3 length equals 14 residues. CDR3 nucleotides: TGTGCCTGGAGTGGAGAGGGGGCGATGGTTGAGCAGTTCTTC. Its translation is CAWSGEGAMVEQFF.

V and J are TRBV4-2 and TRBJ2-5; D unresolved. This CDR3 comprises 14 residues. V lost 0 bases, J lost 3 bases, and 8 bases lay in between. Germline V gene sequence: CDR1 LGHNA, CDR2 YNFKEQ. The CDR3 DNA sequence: TGTGCCAGCAGCCAAGAGTGGGCAGAAGAGACCCAGTACTTC. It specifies CASSQEWAEETQYF.

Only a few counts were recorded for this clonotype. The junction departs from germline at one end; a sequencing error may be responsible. The CDR3: CATSGERVVTSESEQYF. For the CDR3, the DNA is TGTGCCACCAGCGGAGAGCGGGTGGTGACATCGGAGAGCGAGCAGTACTTC. This chain links TRBV15 with TRBJ2-7; maybe TRBD2 (6 bases). Looked up from germline, CDR1 is LNHNV and CDR2 is YYDKDF (reference sequence). CDR3 length equals 17 residues.

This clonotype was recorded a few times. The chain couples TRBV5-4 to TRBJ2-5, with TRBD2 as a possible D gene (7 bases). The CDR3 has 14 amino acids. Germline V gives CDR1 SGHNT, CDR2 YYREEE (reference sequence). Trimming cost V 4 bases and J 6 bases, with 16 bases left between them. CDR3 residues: CASSHTGRGKTQYF. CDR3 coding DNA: TGTGCCAGCAGCCACACAGGGCGGGGGAAGACCCAGTACTTC. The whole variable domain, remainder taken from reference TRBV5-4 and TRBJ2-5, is ETGVTQSPTHLIKTRGQQVTLRCSSQSGHNTVSWYQQALGQGPQFIFQYYREEENGRGNFPPRFSGLQFPNYSSELNVNALELDDSALYLCASSHTGRGKTQYFGPGTRLLVL.

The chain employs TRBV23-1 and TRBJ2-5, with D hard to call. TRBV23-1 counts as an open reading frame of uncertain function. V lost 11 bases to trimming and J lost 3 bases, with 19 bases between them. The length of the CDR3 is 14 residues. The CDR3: CARLWGLVKETQYF. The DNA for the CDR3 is TGCGCCCGGTTATGGGGTTTAGTTAAAGAGACCCAGTACTTC.

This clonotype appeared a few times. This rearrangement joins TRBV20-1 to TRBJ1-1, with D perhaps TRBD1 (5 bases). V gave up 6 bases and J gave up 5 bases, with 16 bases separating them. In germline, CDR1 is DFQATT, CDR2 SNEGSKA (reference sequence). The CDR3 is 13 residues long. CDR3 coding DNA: TGCAGTGCCGTGGGACGGAAGGTGACTGAAGCTTTCTTT. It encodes CSAVGRKVTEAFF.

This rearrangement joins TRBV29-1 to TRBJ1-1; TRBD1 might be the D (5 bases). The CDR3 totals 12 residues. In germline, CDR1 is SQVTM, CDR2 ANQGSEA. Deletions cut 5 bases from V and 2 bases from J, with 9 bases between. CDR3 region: CSVTRTNTEAFF. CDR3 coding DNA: TGCAGCGTTACCAGGACAAACACTGAAGCTTTCTTT.

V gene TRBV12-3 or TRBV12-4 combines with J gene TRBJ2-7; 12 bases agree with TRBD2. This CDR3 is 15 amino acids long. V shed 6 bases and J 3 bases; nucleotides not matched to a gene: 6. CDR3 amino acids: CASSSSGRASYEQYF. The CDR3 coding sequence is TGTGCCAGCAGCTCTAGCGGGAGGGCTAGCTACGAGCAGTACTTC.

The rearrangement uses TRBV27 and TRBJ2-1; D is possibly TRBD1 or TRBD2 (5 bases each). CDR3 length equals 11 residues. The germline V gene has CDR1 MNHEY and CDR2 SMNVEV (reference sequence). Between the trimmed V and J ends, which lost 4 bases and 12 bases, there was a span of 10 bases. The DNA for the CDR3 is TGTGCCAGCAGTTCGGGACGGATGCAGTTCTTC. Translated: CASSSGRMQFF.

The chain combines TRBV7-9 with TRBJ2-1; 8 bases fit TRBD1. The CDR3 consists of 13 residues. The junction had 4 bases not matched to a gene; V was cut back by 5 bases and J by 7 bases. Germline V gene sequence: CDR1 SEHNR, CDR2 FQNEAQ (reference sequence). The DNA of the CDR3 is TGTGCCAGCAGCCGGACAGGGAAGAATGAGCAGTTCTTC. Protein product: CASSRTGKNEQFF.

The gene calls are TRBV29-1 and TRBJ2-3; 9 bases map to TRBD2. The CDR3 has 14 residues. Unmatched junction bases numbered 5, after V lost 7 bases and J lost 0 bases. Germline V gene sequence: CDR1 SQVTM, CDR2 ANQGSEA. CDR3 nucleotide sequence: TGCAGCGCCGCCACTAGCGGGAGCACAGATACGCAGTATTTT. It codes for CSAATSGSTDTQYF.

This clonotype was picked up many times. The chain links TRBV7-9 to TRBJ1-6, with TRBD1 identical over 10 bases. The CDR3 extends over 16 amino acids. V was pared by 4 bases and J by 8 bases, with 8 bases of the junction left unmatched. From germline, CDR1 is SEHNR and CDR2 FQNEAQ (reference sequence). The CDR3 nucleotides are TGTGCCAGCAGCTCCCGGGACAGGGGTTGGGATTCACCCCTCCACTTT. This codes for CASSSRDRGWDSPLHF.

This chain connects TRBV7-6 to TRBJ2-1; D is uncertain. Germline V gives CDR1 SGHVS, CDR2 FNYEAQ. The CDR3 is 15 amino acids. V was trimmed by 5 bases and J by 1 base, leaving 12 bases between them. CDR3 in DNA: TGTGCCAGCAGCCTCATGGTCGGATCCTACAATGAGCAGTTCTTC. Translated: CASSLMVGSYNEQFF.

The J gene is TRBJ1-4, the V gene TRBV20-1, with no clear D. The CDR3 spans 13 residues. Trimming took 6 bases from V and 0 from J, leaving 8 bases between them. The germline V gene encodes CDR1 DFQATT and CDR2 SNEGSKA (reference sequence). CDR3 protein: CSARASTNEKLFF. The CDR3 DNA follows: TGCAGTGCAAGGGCCTCAACTAATGAAAAACTGTTTTTT.

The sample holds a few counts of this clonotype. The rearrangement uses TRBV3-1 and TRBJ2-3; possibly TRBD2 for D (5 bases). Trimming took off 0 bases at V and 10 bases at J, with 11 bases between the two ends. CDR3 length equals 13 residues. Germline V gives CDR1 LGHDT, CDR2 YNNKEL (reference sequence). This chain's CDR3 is CASSQELSGAQYF. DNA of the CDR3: TGTGCCAGCAGCCAAGAATTGAGCGGAGCGCAGTATTTT.

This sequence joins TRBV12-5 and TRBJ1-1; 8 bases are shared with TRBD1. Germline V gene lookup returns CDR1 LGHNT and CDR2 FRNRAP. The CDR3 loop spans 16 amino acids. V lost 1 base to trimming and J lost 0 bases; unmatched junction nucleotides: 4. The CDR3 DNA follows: TGTGCTAGTGGTTTGGCACCGGGACAGGTGAACACTGAAGCTTTCTTT. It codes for CASGLAPGQVNTEAFF.

The CDR3 is CASSRDRVATNEKLFF. The CDR3 nucleotides are TGTGCCAGCAGCAGGGACAGAGTCGCAACTAATGAAAAACTGTTTTTT. V is TRBV3-1 and J is TRBJ1-4; 7 nucleotides agree with TRBD1. J was trimmed by 0 bases and V by 5 bases; bases with no gene match: 6. Per the germline V gene, CDR1 is LGHDT and CDR2 is YNNKEL (reference sequence). This CDR3 has 16 residues.

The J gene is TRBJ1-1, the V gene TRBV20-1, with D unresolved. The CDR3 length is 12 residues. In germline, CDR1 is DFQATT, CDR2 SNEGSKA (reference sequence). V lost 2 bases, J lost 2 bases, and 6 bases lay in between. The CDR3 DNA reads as TGCAGTGCTAGACGATTTAACACTGAAGCTTTCTTT. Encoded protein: CSARRFNTEAFF.

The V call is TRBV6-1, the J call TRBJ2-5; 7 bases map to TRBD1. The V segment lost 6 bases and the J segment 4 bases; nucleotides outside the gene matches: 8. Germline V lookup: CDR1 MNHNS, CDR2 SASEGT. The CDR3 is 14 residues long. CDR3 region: CASSKPGQPETQYF. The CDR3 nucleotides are TGTGCCAGCAGCAAACCGGGACAGCCAGAGACCCAGTACTTC.

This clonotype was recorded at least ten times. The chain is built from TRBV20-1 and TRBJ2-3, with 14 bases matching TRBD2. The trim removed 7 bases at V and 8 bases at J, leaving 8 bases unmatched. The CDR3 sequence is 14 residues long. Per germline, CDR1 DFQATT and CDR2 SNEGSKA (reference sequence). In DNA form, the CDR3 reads TGCAGTGTTCCGACTAGCGGGGGGGCCGGTACGCAGTATTTT. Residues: CSVPTSGGAGTQYF.

In nucleotides, the CDR3 is TGTGCCAGCCGGTTATACCTCCGGGGTGAAAAACTGTTTTTT. Translated, it gives CASRLYLRGEKLFF. This rearrangement joins TRBV2 to TRBJ1-4; no firm D call. Germline V gene sequence: CDR1 SNHLY, CDR2 FYNNEI. The CDR3 is made up of 14 amino acids. The V end was cut by 8 bases, the J end by 7 bases, with 17 bases between.

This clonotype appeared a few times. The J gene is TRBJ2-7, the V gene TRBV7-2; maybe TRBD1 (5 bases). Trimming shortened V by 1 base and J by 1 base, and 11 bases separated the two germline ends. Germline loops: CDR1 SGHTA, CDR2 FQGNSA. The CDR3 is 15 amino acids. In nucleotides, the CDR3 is TGTGCCAGCAGCTTAGAGGGGCTTGGATCCTACGAGCAGTACTTC. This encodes CASSLEGLGSYEQYF.

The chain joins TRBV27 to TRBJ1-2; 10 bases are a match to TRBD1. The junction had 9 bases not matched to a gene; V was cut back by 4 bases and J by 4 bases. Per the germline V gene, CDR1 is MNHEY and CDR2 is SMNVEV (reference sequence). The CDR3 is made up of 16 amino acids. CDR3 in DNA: TGTGCCAGCAGTTCGGGACAGGGGCTTTCCCGCTATGGCTACACCTTC. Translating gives CASSSGQGLSRYGYTF.